This T cell receptor beta chain was recovered during a study of T cell responses to AZD1222 COVID-19 vaccine. Study results and limitations: Repertoire collection took place solely once the T cell response had peaked. Clonal diversity may have been underestimated in mostly white British donors. Two AZD1222 administrations were followed by greater Spike-specific TCR breadth and depth.

Details on this clone: Its specificity is not known.

Profiling relied on immunoSEQ multiplex PCR, and the TCRdb table lists in-frame clones only, not all of them. Of 150,000 to 200,000 clones in the sample, around 94% were seen once. Germline-derived CDR1 and CDR2 are DFQATT and SNEGSKA (reference sequence). Trimming took off 3 bases at V and 9 bases at J, with 12 bases between the two ends. The CDR3 loop spans 12 amino acids. This receptor was taken from an adult who received the AZD1222 COVID-19 vaccine. Material: peripheral blood, obtained 28 days after the second AZD1222 dose. The chain is built from TRBV20-1 and TRBJ2-4; D gene uncertain. CDR3 bases: TGCAGTGCTAGTGCAGGTCCAAGCATTCAGTACTTC. It specifies CSASAGPSIQYF.